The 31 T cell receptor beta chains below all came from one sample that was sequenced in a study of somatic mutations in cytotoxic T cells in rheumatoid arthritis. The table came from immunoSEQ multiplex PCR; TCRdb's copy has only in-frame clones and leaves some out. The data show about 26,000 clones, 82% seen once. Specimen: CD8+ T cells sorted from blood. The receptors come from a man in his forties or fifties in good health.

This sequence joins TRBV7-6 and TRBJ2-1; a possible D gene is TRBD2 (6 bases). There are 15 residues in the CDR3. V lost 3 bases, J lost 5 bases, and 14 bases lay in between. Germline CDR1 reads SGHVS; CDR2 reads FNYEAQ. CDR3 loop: CASSLMAGRDNEQFF. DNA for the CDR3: TGTGCCAGCAGCTTGATGGCGGGACGGGACAATGAGCAGTTCTTC.

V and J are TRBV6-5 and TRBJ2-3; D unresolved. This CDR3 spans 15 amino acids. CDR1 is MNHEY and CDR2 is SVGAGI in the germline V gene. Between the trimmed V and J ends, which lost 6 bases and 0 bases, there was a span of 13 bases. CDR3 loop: CASSGQTLSTDTQYF. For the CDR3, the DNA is TGTGCCAGCAGCGGCCAGACCCTTAGCACAGATACGCAGTATTTT.

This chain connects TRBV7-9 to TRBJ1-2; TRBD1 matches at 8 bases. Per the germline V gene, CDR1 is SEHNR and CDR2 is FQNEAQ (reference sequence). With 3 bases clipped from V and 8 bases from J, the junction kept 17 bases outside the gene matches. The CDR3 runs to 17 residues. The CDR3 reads CASSFTRAGQGLRGYTF. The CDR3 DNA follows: TGTGCCAGCAGCTTTACTCGAGCCGGACAGGGCCTGAGGGGCTACACCTTC.

The CDR3 spells CASSFLDNEQFF. CDR3 DNA sequence: TGTGCCAGCAGTTTTCTTGACAATGAGCAGTTCTTC. This rearrangement joins TRBV27 to TRBJ2-1; D remains ambiguous. The CDR3 is made up of 12 amino acids. From germline, CDR1 is MNHEY and CDR2 SMNVEV (reference sequence). V was pared by 3 bases and J by 5 bases, with 5 bases between.

The CDR3 is CASSPTGGDHTGELFF. The CDR3 bases are TGTGCCAGCAGCCCCACCGGGGGCGATCACACCGGGGAGCTGTTTTTT. This rearrangement joins TRBV7-9 to TRBJ2-2; D could derive from TRBD1 or TRBD2 (6 bases each). CDR1 is SEHNR, CDR2 FQNEAQ, per germline (reference sequence). V dropped 5 bases and J dropped 3 bases, with 16 bases sitting between them. CDR3 length: 16 residues.

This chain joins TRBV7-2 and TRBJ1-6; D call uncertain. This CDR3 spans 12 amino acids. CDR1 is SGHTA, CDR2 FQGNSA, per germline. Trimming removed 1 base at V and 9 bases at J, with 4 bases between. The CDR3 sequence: CASSLGSSPLHF. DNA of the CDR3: TGTGCCAGCAGCTTAGGGAGTTCACCCCTCCACTTT.

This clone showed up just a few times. The CDR3 spells CASSLSPGAWGYTF. CDR3 sequence (DNA): TGTGCCAGCAGTTTATCTCCAGGGGCGTGGGGCTACACCTTC. The rearrangement links TRBV27 to TRBJ1-2, with a tentative D call TRBD1 (6 bases). Germline CDR1 MNHEY, CDR2 SMNVEV (reference sequence). The CDR3 contains 14 residues. Trimming removed 0 bases from V and 8 bases from J, with 13 bases in between.

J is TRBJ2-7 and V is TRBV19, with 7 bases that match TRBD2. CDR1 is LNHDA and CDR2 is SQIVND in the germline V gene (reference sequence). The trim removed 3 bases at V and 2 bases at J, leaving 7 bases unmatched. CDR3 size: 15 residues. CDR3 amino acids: CASSIELATTYEQYF. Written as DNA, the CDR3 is TGTGCCAGTAGTATCGAACTAGCGACCACCTACGAGCAGTACTTC.

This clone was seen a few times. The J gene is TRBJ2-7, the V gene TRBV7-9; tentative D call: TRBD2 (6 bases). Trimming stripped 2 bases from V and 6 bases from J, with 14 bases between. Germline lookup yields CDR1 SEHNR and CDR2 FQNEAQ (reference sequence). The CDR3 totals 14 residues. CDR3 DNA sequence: TGTGCCAGCAGCTTAACTGGGGGGATCCTCGAGCAGTACTTC. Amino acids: CASSLTGGILEQYF. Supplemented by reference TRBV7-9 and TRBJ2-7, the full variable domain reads DTGVSQNPRHKITKRGQNVTFRCDPISEHNRLYWYRQTLGQGPEFLTYFQNEAQLEKSRLLSDRFSAERPKGSFSTLEIQRTEQGDSAMYLCASSLTGGILEQYFGPGTRLTVT.

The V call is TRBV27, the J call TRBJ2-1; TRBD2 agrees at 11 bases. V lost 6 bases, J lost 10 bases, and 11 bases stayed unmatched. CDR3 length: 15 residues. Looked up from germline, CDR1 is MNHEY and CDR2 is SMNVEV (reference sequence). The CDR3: CASSHGTSGMGEQFF. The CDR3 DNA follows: TGTGCCAGCAGCCACGGGACTAGCGGAATGGGGGAGCAGTTCTTC.

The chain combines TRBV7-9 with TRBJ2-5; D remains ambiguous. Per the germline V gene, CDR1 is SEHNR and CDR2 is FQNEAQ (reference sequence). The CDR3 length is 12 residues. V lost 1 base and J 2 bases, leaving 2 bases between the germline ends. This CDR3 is CASSLGQETQYF. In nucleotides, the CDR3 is TGTGCCAGCAGCTTAGGACAAGAGACCCAGTACTTC.

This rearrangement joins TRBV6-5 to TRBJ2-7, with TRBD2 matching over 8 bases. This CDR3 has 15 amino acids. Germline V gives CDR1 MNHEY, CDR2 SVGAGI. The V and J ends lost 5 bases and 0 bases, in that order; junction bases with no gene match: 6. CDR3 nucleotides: TGTGCCAGCAGTCTCCTTGCGGGAGGCTCCTACGAGCAGTACTTC. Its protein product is CASSLLAGGSYEQYF.

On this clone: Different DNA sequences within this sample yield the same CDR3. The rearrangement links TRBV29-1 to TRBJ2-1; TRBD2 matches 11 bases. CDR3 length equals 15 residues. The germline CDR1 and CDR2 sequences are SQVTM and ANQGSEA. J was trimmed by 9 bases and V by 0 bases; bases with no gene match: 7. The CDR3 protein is CSVEDALAGEFEQFF. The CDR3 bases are TGCAGCGTTGAAGACGCACTAGCGGGAGAGTTTGAGCAGTTCTTC.

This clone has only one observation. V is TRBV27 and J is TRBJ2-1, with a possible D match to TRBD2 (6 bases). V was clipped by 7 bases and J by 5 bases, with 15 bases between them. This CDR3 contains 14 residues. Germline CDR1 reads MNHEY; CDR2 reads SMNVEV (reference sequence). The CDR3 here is CASTPGTHDNEQFF. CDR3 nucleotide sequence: TGTGCCAGCACTCCGGGGACTCATGACAATGAGCAGTTCTTC.

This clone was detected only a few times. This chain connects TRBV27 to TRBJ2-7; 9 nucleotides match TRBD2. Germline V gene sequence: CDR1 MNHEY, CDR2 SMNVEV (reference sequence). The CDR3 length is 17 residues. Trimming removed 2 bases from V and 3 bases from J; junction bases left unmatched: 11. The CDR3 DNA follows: TGTGCCAGCAGTTTAAGGAGCGGGCTAGCGGGAATCTACGAGCAGTACTTC. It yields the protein CASSLRSGLAGIYEQYF.

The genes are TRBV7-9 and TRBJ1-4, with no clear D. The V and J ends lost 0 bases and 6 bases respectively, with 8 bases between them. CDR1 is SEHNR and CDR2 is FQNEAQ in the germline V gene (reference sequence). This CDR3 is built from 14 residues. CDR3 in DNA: TGTGCCAGCAGCTTAGCATCGAGGGATGAAAAACTGTTTTTT. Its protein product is CASSLASRDEKLFF.

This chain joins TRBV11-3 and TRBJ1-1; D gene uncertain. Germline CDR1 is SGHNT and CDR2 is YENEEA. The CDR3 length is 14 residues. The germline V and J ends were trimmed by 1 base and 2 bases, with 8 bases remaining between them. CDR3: CASSLGGENTEAFF. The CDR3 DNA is TGTGCCAGCAGCTTAGGGGGAGAAAACACTGAAGCTTTCTTT.

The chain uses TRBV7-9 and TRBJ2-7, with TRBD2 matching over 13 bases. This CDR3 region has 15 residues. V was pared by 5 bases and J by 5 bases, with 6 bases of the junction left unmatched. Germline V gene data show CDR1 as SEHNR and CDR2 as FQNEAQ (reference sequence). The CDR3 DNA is TGTGCCAGCAGCCGGACTAGCGGGAGCATACACGAGCAGTACTTC. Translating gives CASSRTSGSIHEQYF.

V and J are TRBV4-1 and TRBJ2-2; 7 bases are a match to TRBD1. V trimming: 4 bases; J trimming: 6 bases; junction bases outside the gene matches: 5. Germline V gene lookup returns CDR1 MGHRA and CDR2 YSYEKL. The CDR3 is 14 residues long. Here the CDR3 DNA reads TGCGCCAGCAGCCTGACAGGGTTTGCCGGGGAGCTGTTTTTT. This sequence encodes CASSLTGFAGELFF.

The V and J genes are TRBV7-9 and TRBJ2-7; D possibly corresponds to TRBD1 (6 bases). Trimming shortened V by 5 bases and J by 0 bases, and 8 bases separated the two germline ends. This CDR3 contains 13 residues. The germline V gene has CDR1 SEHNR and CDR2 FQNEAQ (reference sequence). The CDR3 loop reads CASSGGHSYEQYF. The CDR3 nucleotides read TGTGCCAGCAGCGGGGGACACTCCTACGAGCAGTACTTC.

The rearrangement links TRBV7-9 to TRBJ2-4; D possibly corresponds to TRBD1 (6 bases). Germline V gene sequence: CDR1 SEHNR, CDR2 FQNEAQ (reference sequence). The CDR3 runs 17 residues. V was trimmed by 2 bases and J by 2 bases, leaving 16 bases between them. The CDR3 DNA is TGTGCCAGCAGCTTACCCCGAGGGGGTTTACCCAAAAACATTCAGTACTTC. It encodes CASSLPRGGLPKNIQYF.

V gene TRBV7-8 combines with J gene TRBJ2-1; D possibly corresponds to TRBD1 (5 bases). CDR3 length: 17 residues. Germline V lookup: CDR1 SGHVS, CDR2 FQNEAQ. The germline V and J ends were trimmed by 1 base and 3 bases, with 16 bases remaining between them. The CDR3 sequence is CASSLEQAGLLYNEQFF. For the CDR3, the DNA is TGTGCCAGCAGCTTAGAGCAGGCAGGGCTCCTCTACAATGAGCAGTTCTTC.

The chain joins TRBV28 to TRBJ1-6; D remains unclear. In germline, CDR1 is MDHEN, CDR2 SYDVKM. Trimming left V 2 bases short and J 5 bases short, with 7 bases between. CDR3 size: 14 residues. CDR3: CASSLVGDNSPLHF. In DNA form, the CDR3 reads TGTGCCAGCAGTTTAGTGGGTGATAATTCACCCCTCCACTTT. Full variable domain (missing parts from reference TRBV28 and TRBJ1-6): DVKVTQSSRYLVKRTGEKVFLECVQDMDHENMFWYRQDPGLGLRLIYFSYDVKMKEKGDIPEGYSVSREKKERFSLILESASTNQTSMYLCASSLVGDNSPLHFGNGTRLTVT.

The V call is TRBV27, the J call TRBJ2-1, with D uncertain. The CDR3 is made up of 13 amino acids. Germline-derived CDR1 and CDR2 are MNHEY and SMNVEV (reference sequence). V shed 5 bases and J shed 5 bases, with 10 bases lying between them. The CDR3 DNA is TGTGCCAGCAGTCTCGGGTCAGACAATGAGCAGTTCTTC. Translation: CASSLGSDNEQFF.

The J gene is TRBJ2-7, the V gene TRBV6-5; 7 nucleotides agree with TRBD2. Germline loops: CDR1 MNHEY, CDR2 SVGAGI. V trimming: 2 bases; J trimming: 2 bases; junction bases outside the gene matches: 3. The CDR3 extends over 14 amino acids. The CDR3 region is CASSYMGGTYEQYF. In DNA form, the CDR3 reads TGTGCCAGCAGTTACATGGGGGGGACCTACGAGCAGTACTTC.

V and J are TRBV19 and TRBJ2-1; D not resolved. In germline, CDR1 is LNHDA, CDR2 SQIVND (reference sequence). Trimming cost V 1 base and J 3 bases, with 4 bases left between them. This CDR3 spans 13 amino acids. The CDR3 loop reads CASSIVLYNEQFF. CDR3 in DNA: TGTGCCAGTAGTATAGTTCTCTACAATGAGCAGTTCTTC.

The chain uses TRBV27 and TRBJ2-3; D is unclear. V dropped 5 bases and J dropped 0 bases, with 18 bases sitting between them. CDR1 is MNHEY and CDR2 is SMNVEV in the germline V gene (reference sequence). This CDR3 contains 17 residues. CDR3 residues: CASSRTSAAWSTDTQYF. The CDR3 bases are TGTGCCAGCAGTCGGACGTCGGCTGCCTGGAGCACAGATACGCAGTATTTT.

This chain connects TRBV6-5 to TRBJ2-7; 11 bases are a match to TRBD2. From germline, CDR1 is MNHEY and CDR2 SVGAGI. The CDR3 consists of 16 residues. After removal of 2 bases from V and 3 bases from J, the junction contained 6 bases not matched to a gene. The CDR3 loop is CASSYGRLAGFYEQYF. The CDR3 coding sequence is TGTGCCAGCAGTTACGGTCGACTAGCGGGATTCTACGAGCAGTACTTC.

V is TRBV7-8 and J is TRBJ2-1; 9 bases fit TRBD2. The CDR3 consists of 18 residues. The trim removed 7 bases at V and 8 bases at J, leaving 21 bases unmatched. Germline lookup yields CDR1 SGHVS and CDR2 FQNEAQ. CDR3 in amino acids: CASTPGVVGREGSDEQFF. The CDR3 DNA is TGTGCCAGCACCCCAGGAGTGGTCGGGCGGGAGGGGTCGGATGAGCAGTTCTTC.

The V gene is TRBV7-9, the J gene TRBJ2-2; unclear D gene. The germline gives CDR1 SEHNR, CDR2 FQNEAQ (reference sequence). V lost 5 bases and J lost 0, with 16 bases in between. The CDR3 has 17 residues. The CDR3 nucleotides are TGTGCCAGCAGCGCCTACGGCGGTAACGCGAACACCGGGGAGCTGTTTTTT. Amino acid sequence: CASSAYGGNANTGELFF.

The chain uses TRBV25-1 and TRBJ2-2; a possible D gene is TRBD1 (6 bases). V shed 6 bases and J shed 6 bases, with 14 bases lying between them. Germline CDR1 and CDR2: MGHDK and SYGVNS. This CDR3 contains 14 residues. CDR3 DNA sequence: TGTGCCAGCAGGGAAACAGGGTTCGCCGGGGAGCTGTTTTTT. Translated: CASRETGFAGELFF.